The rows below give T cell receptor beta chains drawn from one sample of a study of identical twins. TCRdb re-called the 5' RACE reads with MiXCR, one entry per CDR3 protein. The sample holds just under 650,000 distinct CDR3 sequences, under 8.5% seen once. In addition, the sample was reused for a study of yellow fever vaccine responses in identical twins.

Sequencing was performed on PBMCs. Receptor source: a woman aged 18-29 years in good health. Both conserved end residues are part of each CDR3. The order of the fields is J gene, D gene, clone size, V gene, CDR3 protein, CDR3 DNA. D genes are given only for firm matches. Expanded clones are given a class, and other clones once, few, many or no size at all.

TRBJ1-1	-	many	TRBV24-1	CATSDPGRTEAFF	TGTGCCACCAGTGATCCGGGAAGGACTGAAGCTTTCTTT
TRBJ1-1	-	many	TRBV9	CASSTNREPNTEAFF	TGTGCCAGCAGCACGAACCGGGAACCGAACACTGAAGCTTTCTTT
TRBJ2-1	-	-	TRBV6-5	CASSYNDRFYNEQFF	TGTGCCAGCAGTTACAACGACAGATTCTACAATGAGCAGTTCTTC
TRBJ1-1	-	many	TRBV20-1	CSARDFGHPEAFF	TGCAGTGCTAGAGATTTTGGGCACCCCGAAGCTTTCTTT
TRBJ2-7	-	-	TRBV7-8	CASSLETGVEQYF	TGTGCCAGCAGCCTGGAGACGGGAGTAGAGCAGTACTTC
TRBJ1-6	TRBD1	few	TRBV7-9	CASSEGQENSPLHF	TGTGCCAGCAGCGAGGGACAGGAGAATTCACCCCTCCACTTT
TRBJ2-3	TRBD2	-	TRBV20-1	CSSPGLRLDTQYF	TGCAGTAGTCCGGGACTACGCTTGGATACGCAGTATTTT
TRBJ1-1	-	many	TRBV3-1	CASSQEGWGNTEAFF	TGTGCCAGCAGCCAAGAGGGATGGGGGAACACTGAAGCTTTCTTT
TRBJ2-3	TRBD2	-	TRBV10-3	CAISENLAGGEDTQYF	TGTGCCATCAGTGAGAATCTAGCGGGAGGTGAAGATACGCAGTATTTT
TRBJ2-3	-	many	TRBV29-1	CSVAQGTLDTQYF	TGCAGCGTCGCCCAGGGAACCCTAGATACGCAGTATTTT
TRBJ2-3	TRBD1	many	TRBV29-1	CSVEVRGQATSTDTQYF	TGCAGCGTTGAAGTTAGAGGACAGGCCACTAGCACAGATACGCAGTATTTT
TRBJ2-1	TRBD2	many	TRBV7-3	CASSLGGSGSNNEQFF	TGTGCCAGCAGCTTAGGAGGTAGCGGGAGTAACAATGAGCAGTTCTTC
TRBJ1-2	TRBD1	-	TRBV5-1	CASSLQGAEGYTF	TGCGCCAGCAGCCTACAGGGGGCGGAAGGCTACACCTTC
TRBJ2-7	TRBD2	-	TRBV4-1	CASSQDKREGFYEQYF	TGCGCCAGCAGCCAAGATAAGCGGGAGGGGTTCTACGAGCAGTACTTC
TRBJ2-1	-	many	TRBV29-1	CSAVGGLAYNEQFF	TGCAGCGCCGTCGGCGGGCTGGCCTACAATGAGCAGTTCTTC
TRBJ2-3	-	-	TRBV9	CASSVGGGGIPDTQYF	TGTGCCAGCAGCGTAGGGGGAGGGGGCATCCCAGATACGCAGTATTTT
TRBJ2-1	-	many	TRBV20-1	CSASTSYNEQFF	TGCAGTGCTAGTACGTCCTACAATGAGCAGTTCTTC
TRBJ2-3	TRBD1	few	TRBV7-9	CASSLSAGGAHTQYF	TGTGCCAGCAGCTTATCGGCAGGGGGCGCCCATACGCAGTATTTT
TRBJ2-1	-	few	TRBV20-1	CSARRDANNEQFF	TGCAGTGCCCGCAGGGACGCAAACAATGAGCAGTTCTTC
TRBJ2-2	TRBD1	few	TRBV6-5	CASSYPGTGPGDTGELFF	TGTGCCAGCAGTTATCCCGGGACAGGGCCCGGGGACACCGGGGAGCTGTTTTTT
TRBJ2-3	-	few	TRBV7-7	CASSTGRDLSSTDTQYF	TGTGCCAGCAGCACCGGGCGGGACCTTTCTAGCACAGATACGCAGTATTTT
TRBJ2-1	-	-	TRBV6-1	CASSETGVLYNEQFF	TGTGCCAGCAGTGAAACGGGGGTATTGTACAATGAGCAGTTCTTC
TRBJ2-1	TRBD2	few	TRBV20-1	CSASPPLAGAYNEQFF	TGCAGTGCTAGTCCCCCCCTAGCGGGGGCGTACAATGAGCAGTTCTTC
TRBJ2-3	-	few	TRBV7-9	CASSPKTEAPRPDTQYF	TGTGCCAGCAGCCCCAAGACGGAGGCCCCCCGGCCAGATACGCAGTATTTT
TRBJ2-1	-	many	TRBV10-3	CAISPAGPNEQFF	TGTGCCATCTCCCCGGCGGGGCCAAATGAGCAGTTCTTC
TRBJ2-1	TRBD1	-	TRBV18	CASSSDRVRNEQFF	TGTGCCAGCTCATCAGACAGGGTTCGGAATGAGCAGTTCTTC
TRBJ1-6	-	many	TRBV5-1	CASSLVQGYNSPLHF	TGCGCCAGCAGCTTGGTCCAGGGGTATAATTCACCCCTCCACTTT
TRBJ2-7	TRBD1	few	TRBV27	CASGVNRGYEQYF	TGTGCCAGCGGCGTCAACAGGGGATACGAGCAGTACTTC
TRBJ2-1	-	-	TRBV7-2	CASGLGPGLRQAEQFF	TGTGCCAGCGGCTTAGGCCCGGGACTTAGGCAAGCTGAGCAGTTCTTC
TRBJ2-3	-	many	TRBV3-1	CASSQVRGLDTDTQYF	TGTGCCAGCAGCCAAGTACGGGGTTTAGACACAGATACGCAGTATTTT
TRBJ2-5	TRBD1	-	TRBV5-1	CASSLVGTGGPQETQYF	TGCGCCAGCAGCTTGGTTGGGACAGGAGGACCCCAAGAGACCCAGTACTTC
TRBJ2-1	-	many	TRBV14	CASSQEVNSLGEQFF	TGTGCCAGCAGCCAAGAGGTGAATAGCTTGGGTGAGCAGTTCTTC
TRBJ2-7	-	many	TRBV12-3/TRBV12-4	CASSLTGGYEQYF	TGTGCCAGCAGTTTGACAGGCGGCTACGAGCAGTACTTC
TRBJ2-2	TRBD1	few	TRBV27	CASSSGQTTGELFF	TGTGCCAGCAGTTCGGGACAGACCACCGGGGAGCTGTTTTTT
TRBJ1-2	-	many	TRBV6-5	CASSYRIPTGWANYGYTF	TGTGCCAGCAGTTACCGAATTCCGACCGGCTGGGCTAACTATGGCTACACCTTC
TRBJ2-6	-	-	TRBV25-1	CASSEFHGRQPSGANVLTF	TGTGCCAGCAGTGAATTTCATGGACGGCAGCCCTCTGGGGCCAACGTCCTGACTTTC
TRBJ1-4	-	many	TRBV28	CASSIAGLTNEKLFF	TGTGCCAGCAGTATCGCAGGGTTGACTAATGAAAAACTGTTTTTT